This TCR beta chain originates from a study of molecular identifiers for immune sequencing clone quantification (dated by TCRdb to the late 2010s). The study in broad terms: For a replicate experiment, RNA from around 18,000 or 91,000 naive CD8 T cells was divided into five aliquots, and four of the five aliquots were sequenced. This methods study benchmarked molecular-identifier clustering-based TCR repertoire sequencing (MIDCIRS) and TCR RNA copy counting, using CD8 T cells to do so. Broader findings and caveats from the paper: Even against a background of approximately 1 million naive CD8 T cells, spiked-in Jurkat TCR RNA amounting to a single cell's worth was reported to be detectable. Naive libraries contained spiked-in Jurkat TCR RNA (more than 9 copies' worth), which is not part of the donor repertoire. Highly expanded clone sizes could be underestimated because identical TCR molecules may share a barcode. When barcode sub-clustering was omitted, TCR diversity was inflated by chimeric consensus sequences, with chimeras reaching as high as 47%. Modeling indicated about three TCR RNA copies recovered per cell, compared with 7.5 to 10 by digital PCR, which implies a capture efficiency of about 31%. In CMV-specific effector cells, clones with more than 20 RNA copies accounted for over 99% of molecules, whereas in naive cells such clones accounted for under 1%.

About this clonotype itself: What antigen it recognizes has not been identified. No much larger clone is present one base from it, and per-base qualities are unavailable.

The V end gives up 4 bases and the J end 4 bases, leaving 7 bases in the junction not matched to a gene. From cysteine to phenylalanine, the CDR3 is 15 amino acids long. The kept DNA is CDR3 alone, 45 bases in frame from the first base. The germline V gene gives CDR1 as MGHRA and CDR2 as YSYEKL. The library was generated by PCR. The instrument given in TCRdb is NextSeq 500. Bulk TCR libraries were made following a previously described method, with the TCR primers given in Table S5. Total RNA was purified with the Qiagen AllPrep DNA/RNA kit. Reads from multiple sequencing runs of the same library were pooled before analysis. Processing in the source paper ran as follows. Only reads with exact TCR constant sequence were kept, trimmed to 150 nt, and grouped by their 12-nt molecular barcodes. Reads in each barcode group were sub-clustered using a 15% Levenshtein threshold, and a quality-weighted consensus sequence was built for each RNA molecule. Non-functional sequences were removed, as were lower-count sequences one edit away from another. Barcode sub-clusters with fewer than 20% of the maximum read count were removed, based on fitting two negative binomial distributions. The raw public data were reprocessed by TCRdb itself: fastp quality trimming at Q25, MiXCR clonotype calling, in-frame beta chains only. All rows with the same CDR3 protein become a single entry with the most common DNA and genes. In this record, the V and J calls reflect TCRdb's handling and not the investigators' own analysis. The sample table contains some 680,000 distinct CDR3 sequences; only one count was recorded for less than 30% of them. Jointly, the top ten make up roughly 0.83% of the sample.

Libraries of naive CD8 T cells were generated from roughly 20,000 to 1,000,000 sorted cells, with 10%, 30% or 50% of the purified RNA used. On a BD FACSAria II, naive CD8 T cells were FACS-sorted as CD8+CD4-CCR7+CD45RA+ and collected into RLT Plus buffer. To test detection sensitivity, Jurkat RNA equivalent to more than 9 TCR copies was spiked into samples of roughly 18,000-1,000,000 naive CD8 T cells. Enrichment of CD8 T cells was performed with RosetteSep CD8+ T Cell Enrichment Cocktail and Ficoll-Paque, after which ACK red cell lysis was carried out. This sequence originates from a human donor in good health. Some libraries in this study had Jurkat cell RNA spiked in. The source material was naive CD8+ T cells from blood, with Jurkat cell RNA spiked in. The cell subset or site label, read with the paper, signifies: FACS-sorted CD8+CD4-CCR7+CD45RA+ naive T cells. The chain is made from TRBV4-1 and TRBJ2-3; 8 middle bases align to TRBD1. The nucleotides read TGCGCCAGCAGCCTGTGGACAGGGTCCCCAGATACGCAGTATTTT. It translates as CASSLWTGSPDTQYF.